This TCR beta chain was profiled in a study of CD8+ T cells in alopecia areata. Sequencing used cDNA as its template, made by extracting RNA and reverse transcribing it. Libraries were prepared by immunoSEQ multiplex PCR; TCRdb keeps only in-frame clonotypes and omits some of them. The sample has around 140,000 clones; 87% are singletons. CDR1 and CDR2 from the germline V gene are MGHDK and SYGVNS. The CDR3 totals 13 residues. Trimming stripped 0 bases from V and 6 bases from J, with 6 bases between. In this sample, this clone turned up a few times. The sample here was CD8+ T cells sorted from blood, taken at week 0. V gene TRBV25-1 combines with J gene TRBJ2-1; D remains unclear. This clonotype was obtained from a human donor with alopecia areata. CDR3 protein: CASSEYSSNEQFF. The CDR3 DNA is TGTGCCAGCAGTGAATATTCCAGCAATGAGCAGTTCTTC.